A selection of T cell receptor beta chains follows, all from one sample in a study of early T cells in non-severe SARS-CoV-2 infection. MiXCR was run by TCRdb on the 5' RACE reads, yielding one entry per CDR3 protein. The data show under 85,000 distinct CDR3 sequences, with around 15% seen just once and around 3.6% held by the top ten. Sequenced material: whole blood, taken at baseline. The receptor set was obtained from an adult who was a healthcare worker with PCR-confirmed SARS-CoV-2 infection or an uninfected control (not recorded which). Each CDR3 is given with its conserved first and last residue. A D gene is named only where the DNA matches it firmly. Clone size is not always given. Where it is, it says once, few, many or a class for expanded clones.

clone_size	v_call	d_call	j_call	cdr3_aa	cdr3_nt
many	TRBV4-2	-	TRBJ2-1	CASSQDSASGQGEQFF	TGTGCCAGCAGCCAAGATTCGGCCAGCGGGCAGGGTGAGCAGTTCTTC
many	TRBV5-4	-	TRBJ2-2	CASSLAGNRNTGELFF	TGTGCCAGCAGCTTGGCCGGTAACAGAAACACCGGGGAGCTGTTTTTT
-	TRBV2	TRBD2	TRBJ2-7	CASSEGLAVPYEQYF	TGTGCCAGCAGTGAAGGACTAGCCGTACCCTACGAGCAGTACTTC
many	TRBV7-8	TRBD2	TRBJ2-2	CASSVREGTGELFF	TGTGCCAGCAGCGTCCGGGAGGGCACCGGGGAGCTGTTTTTT
few	TRBV4-1	-	TRBJ2-3	CASRQGDTQYF	TGCGCCAGCAGGCAGGGGGATACGCAGTATTTT
-	TRBV5-1	-	TRBJ2-5	CASSLYETQYF	TGCGCCAGCAGCTTATACGAGACCCAGTACTTC
many	TRBV7-3	TRBD1	TRBJ2-3	CASSSSGTAPDTQYF	TGTGCCAGCAGCTCCTCCGGGACAGCCCCAGATACGCAGTATTTT
-	TRBV3-1	-	TRBJ2-1	CASSQDPGEGEQFF	TGTGCCAGCAGCCAAGATCCTGGGGAAGGTGAGCAGTTCTTC
-	TRBV4-2	-	TRBJ2-6	CAFRDSGANVLTF	TGTGCCTTTAGGGACTCTGGGGCCAACGTCCTGACTTTC
-	TRBV6-1	TRBD1	TRBJ2-2	CASSPGQPNTGELFF	TGTGCCAGCAGCCCGGGACAGCCAAACACCGGGGAGCTGTTTTTT
-	TRBV3-1	TRBD2	TRBJ2-7	CASSPIMTSGPSSYEQYF	TGTGCCAGCAGCCCCATAATGACTAGCGGGCCAAGCTCCTACGAGCAGTACTTC
few	TRBV28	-	TRBJ2-2	CASSHQNTGELFF	TGTGCCAGCAGCCACCAGAACACCGGGGAGCTGTTTTTT
few	TRBV28	TRBD2	TRBJ2-3	CASSWTSEAGPTDTQYF	TGTGCCAGCAGTTGGACCTCGGAAGCGGGACCGACAGATACGCAGTATTTT
few	TRBV5-8	TRBD1	TRBJ2-2	CASSLGQGATGELFF	TGTGCCAGCAGCTTGGGTCAGGGGGCCACCGGGGAGCTGTTTTTT
few	TRBV7-8	-	TRBJ2-7	CASWGIAGEQYF	TGTGCCAGCTGGGGCATTGCGGGGGAGCAGTACTTC
many	TRBV4-1	TRBD2	TRBJ2-2	CASSQGLDHTGELFF	TGCGCCAGCAGCCAGGGACTAGACCACACCGGGGAGCTGTTTTTT
-	TRBV12-3/TRBV12-4	TRBD2	TRBJ2-1	CASSFGTSGLYIEQFF	TGTGCCAGCAGTTTTGGGACTAGCGGGTTATACATTGAGCAGTTCTTC
-	TRBV12-3/TRBV12-4	TRBD1	TRBJ1-4	CASSWGQGTNEKLFF	TGTGCCAGCAGTTGGGGACAGGGAACTAATGAAAAACTGTTTTTT
-	TRBV30	-	TRBJ2-1	CAFLSNVGNEQFF	TGTGCTTTCCTTTCAAATGTAGGCAATGAGCAGTTCTTC
few	TRBV4-2	-	TRBJ1-4	CASSQFQGPNEKLFF	TGTGCCAGCAGCCAATTTCAGGGGCCTAATGAAAAACTGTTTTTT
few	TRBV24-1	-	TRBJ1-1	CATSDPSGGTEAFF	TGTGCCACCAGTGACCCAAGCGGGGGCACTGAAGCTTTCTTT
few	TRBV7-3	TRBD2	TRBJ2-1	CASSLLREGRYEQFF	TGTGCCAGCAGCTTATTGCGGGAGGGCCGGTATGAGCAGTTCTTC
many	TRBV6-6	TRBD1	TRBJ2-4	CASSHRTGGKAKNIQYF	TGTGCCAGCAGTCACCGCACAGGGGGCAAAGCCAAAAACATTCAGTACTTC
many	TRBV5-1	-	TRBJ2-1	CASSLEAGMGYNEQFF	TGCGCCAGCAGCTTGGAGGCAGGAATGGGGTACAATGAGCAGTTCTTC
-	TRBV19	TRBD2	TRBJ2-1	CASSHTTSYSPSYNEQFF	TGTGCCAGTAGTCACACGACTAGCTACTCTCCCTCCTACAATGAGCAGTTCTTC
-	TRBV7-2	TRBD1	TRBJ1-2	CASSQSGDRPNYGYTF	TGTGCCAGCAGCCAATCAGGGGACAGACCTAACTATGGCTACACCTTC
many	TRBV7-2	-	TRBJ2-1	CASSLNSAYAGNEQFF	TGTGCCAGCAGCTTAAATAGTGCCTACGCGGGGAATGAGCAGTTCTTC
few	TRBV7-6	-	TRBJ2-7	CASSLPGTEQYF	TGTGCCAGCAGCTTACCCGGGACCGAGCAGTACTTC
-	TRBV28	-	TRBJ1-1	CAGTFGGGKNTEAFF	TGTGCCGGCACCTTTGGGGGCGGAAAGAACACTGAAGCTTTCTTT
many	TRBV5-4	TRBD2	TRBJ2-2	CASSLSIAGDTGELFF	TGTGCCAGCAGCTTGTCCATAGCGGGAGACACCGGGGAGCTGTTTTTT
few	TRBV7-2	TRBD2	TRBJ2-7	CASSPTSGPYEQYF	TGTGCCAGCAGCCCGACTAGCGGCCCCTACGAGCAGTACTTC
-	TRBV6-5	TRBD2	TRBJ2-7	CASSYVAGGYEQYF	TGTGCCAGCAGTTACGTAGCGGGAGGCTACGAGCAGTACTTC
-	TRBV12-3/TRBV12-4	-	TRBJ1-6	CASSLLRDNSPLHF	TGTGCCAGCAGTTTACTCAGGGATAATTCACCCCTCCACTTT
many	TRBV27	TRBD1	TRBJ2-6	CASSVQGWGLSGANVLTF	TGTGCCAGCAGTGTACAGGGGTGGGGGCTATCTGGGGCCAACGTCCTGACTTTC
many	TRBV7-3	-	TRBJ1-2	CASSPGGGKGYTF	TGTGCCAGCAGCCCCGGCGGGGGGAAAGGCTACACCTTC
few	TRBV19	-	TRBJ1-2	CASGENYGYTF	TGTGCGAGCGGGGAGAACTATGGCTACACCTTC
-	TRBV6-1	-	TRBJ2-3	CASSGTGSSTQYF	TGTGCCAGCAGCGGTACAGGGTCAAGTACGCAGTATTTT
-	TRBV6-6	-	TRBJ1-1	CASSSQPPGGTEAFF	TGTGCCAGCAGTTCCCAACCCCCCGGAGGCACTGAAGCTTTCTTT
once	TRBV1	-	TRBJ2-5	CTSSQEEGRDTQYF	TGCACCAGCAGCCAAGAAGAGGGGAGGGATACCCAGTACTTC
few	TRBV18	TRBD2	TRBJ2-7	CASSPSSGSYEQYF	TGTGCCAGCTCACCATCTAGCGGGAGCTACGAGCAGTACTTC
-	TRBV28	-	TRBJ2-7	CASSLRGSNEQYF	TGTGCCAGCAGTTTGAGGGGTAGTAACGAGCAGTACTTC
few	TRBV27	-	TRBJ2-3	CASSPRPGTDTQYF	TGTGCCAGCAGTCCCCGGCCAGGCACAGATACGCAGTATTTT
few	TRBV30	-	TRBJ1-4	CAWSVPLSGFNEKLFF	TGTGCCTGGAGTGTACCGCTCAGCGGGTTTAATGAAAAACTGTTTTTT
few	TRBV6-6	TRBD2	TRBJ2-1	CASSLGVAGGRREFF	TGTGCCAGCAGCCTCGGAGTAGCGGGAGGGCGGCGGGAGTTCTTC
-	TRBV18	-	TRBJ1-1	CASSPTDNTEAFF	TGTGCCAGCTCACCGACAGATAACACTGAAGCTTTCTTT
-	TRBV18	-	TRBJ1-1	CASSLPGAEAFF	TGTGCCAGCTCTCTTCCGGGGGCCGAAGCTTTCTTT
few	TRBV29-1	-	TRBJ2-1	CSVVLTSSYNEQFF	TGCAGCGTTGTACTTACCAGCTCCTACAATGAGCAGTTCTTC